This entry is about one T cell receptor (beta chain). The data are from a study of technical replicates of blood from several donors. The CDR3 covers 16 residues. The protocol was immunoSEQ multiplex PCR, while the TCRdb copy is restricted to in-frame clones and leaves out a portion. The sample shows about 61,000 clones, around 97% of them seen only once. The specimen was T cells isolated from PBMCs. This sequence was found in a human donor in good health. The chain couples TRBV12-1 to TRBJ1-1; TRBD1, as called in the table, went unchecked against the DNA. TRBV12-1 counts as a pseudogene. CDR3 amino acids: CASSPPVDREGTEAFF. In DNA form, the CDR3 reads TGTGCCAGCAGCCCCCCCGTGGACAGGGAAGGTACTGAAGCTTTCTTT.